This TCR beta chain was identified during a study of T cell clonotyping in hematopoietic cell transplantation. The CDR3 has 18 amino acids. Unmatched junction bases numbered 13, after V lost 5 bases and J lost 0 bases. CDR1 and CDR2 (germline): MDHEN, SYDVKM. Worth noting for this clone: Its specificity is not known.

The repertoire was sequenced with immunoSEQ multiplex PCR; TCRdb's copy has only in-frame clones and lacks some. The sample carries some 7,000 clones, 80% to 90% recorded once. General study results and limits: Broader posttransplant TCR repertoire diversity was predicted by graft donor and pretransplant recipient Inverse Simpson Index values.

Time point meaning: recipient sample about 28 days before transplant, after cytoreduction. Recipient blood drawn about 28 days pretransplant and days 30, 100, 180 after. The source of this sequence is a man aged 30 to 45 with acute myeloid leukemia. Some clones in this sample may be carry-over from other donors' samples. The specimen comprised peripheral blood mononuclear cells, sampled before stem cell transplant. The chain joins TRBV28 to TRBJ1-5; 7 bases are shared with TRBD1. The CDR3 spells CASSEPDRWGASNQPQHF. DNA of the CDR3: TGTGCCAGCAGTGAGCCGGACAGGTGGGGGGCTAGCAATCAGCCCCAGCATTTT.